This T cell receptor beta chain is drawn from a study of blood T cell repertoires in COVID-19. This table comes from immunoSEQ multiplex PCR, and its TCRdb copy is limited to in-frame clones, with some not included. The profile shows a few hundred thousand clones, roughly 87% of them singletons. With V trimmed by 0 bases and J by 5 bases, 7 bases remained unmatched. The CDR3 loop spans 16 amino acids. CDR1 SGHRS and CDR2 YFSETQ come from the germline V gene. The TCR sequence derives from a man aged 35 to 55 with active or convalescent COVID-19. Sequencing was carried out using peripheral blood. The rearrangement uses TRBV5-1 and TRBJ2-2; 7 bases agree with TRBD1. CDR3 residues: CASSLVVGQTTGELFF. Written as DNA, the CDR3 is TGCGCCAGCAGCTTGGTAGTGGGACAGACTACCGGGGAGCTGTTTTTT.